These 10 T cell receptor beta chains were all obtained from the same sample, sequenced in a study of cytomegalovirus exposure and HLA in healthy donors. PCR involved 60 Vbeta and 13 Jbeta primers. Repertoires were generated with immunoSEQ multiplex PCR, while TCRdb's copy carries only in-frame clones and drops some. The repertoire holds roughly 190,000 clones, with about 85% as singletons. Specimen: PBMCs. These receptors originate from a man aged 45-60 years in good health and CMV-seronegative.

About this clone itself: The junction differs from germline at one of its ends, possibly a read error. The chain combines TRBV7-9 with TRBJ2-7; no definite D call. Germline assignment: CDR1 SEHNR and CDR2 FQNEAQ (reference sequence). The CDR3 contains 11 residues. The CDR3 DNA follows: TGTTCCAGCAGCTTTCTAACCGAGCAGTACTTC. This translates into CSSSFLTEQYF.

In this sample, this clone turned up once. V gene TRBV4-3 combines with J gene TRBJ2-1; 8 bases fit TRBD1. The V segment lost 2 bases and the J segment 7 bases; nucleotides outside the gene matches: 10. Germline CDR1 and CDR2: LGHNA and YSLEER. CDR3 length: 16 amino acids. CDR3: CASSQSRTGSTNEQFF. Here the CDR3 DNA reads TGCGCCAGCAGCCAAAGTCGGACAGGGAGTACGAATGAGCAGTTCTTC.

This clone came up a few times. This rearrangement joins TRBV4-1 to TRBJ1-2; a weak D match, TRBD1 (5 bases). The length of the CDR3 is 12 residues. The germline gives CDR1 MGHRA, CDR2 YSYEKL. V shed 4 bases and J shed 5 bases, with 8 bases lying between them. CDR3 sequence reads: CASSPGGYGYTF. CDR3 bases: TGCGCCAGCAGCCCGGGGGGGTATGGCTACACCTTC.

The V call is TRBV13, the J call TRBJ2-5; maybe TRBD2 (5 bases). V lost 0 bases and J lost 4, with 9 bases in between. This CDR3 is 14 amino acids long. CDR1 is PRHDT, CDR2 FYEKMQ, per germline (reference sequence). CDR3 in DNA: TGTGCCAGCAGCTTAGGGGGCCGGGGAGAGACCCAGTACTTC. This gives the protein CASSLGGRGETQYF.

V is TRBV5-4 and J is TRBJ2-3; D is uncertain. CDR3 length: 14 residues. The V and J ends lost 6 bases and 3 bases respectively, with 14 bases between them. From germline, CDR1 is SGHNT and CDR2 YYREEE (reference sequence). This CDR3 is CASTPSGRTDTQYF. Here the CDR3 DNA reads TGTGCCAGCACCCCTTCCGGTAGAACAGATACGCAGTATTTT.

J is TRBJ1-1 and V is TRBV6-1, with 7 bases aligning to TRBD1. This CDR3 is built from 13 residues. Germline V gene lookup returns CDR1 MNHNS and CDR2 SASEGT. The trim removed 6 bases at V and 6 bases at J, leaving 7 bases unmatched. CDR3 sequence reads: CASRVRDSSEAFF. The CDR3 bases are TGTGCCAGCAGGGTCCGGGACAGTTCTGAAGCTTTCTTT.

The CDR3 DNA is TGTGCCATCAGTAACAGGGGGCGGAGCACTGAAGCTTTCTTT. Translating gives CAISNRGRSTEAFF. The chain joins TRBV10-3 to TRBJ1-1, with 9 bases matching TRBD1. The J segment lost 4 bases and the V segment lost 5 bases, leaving 5 bases of the junction unmatched. This CDR3 is built from 14 residues. Germline lookup yields CDR1 ENHRY and CDR2 SYGVKD.

The CDR3: CASSYFRDNEAFF. In DNA, the CDR3 is TGTGCCAGCTCATACTTCCGGGACAATGAAGCTTTCTTT. The chain uses TRBV18 and TRBJ1-1; a weak D match, TRBD1 (6 bases). Trimming stripped 5 bases from V and 7 bases from J, with 14 bases between. CDR1 and CDR2 (germline): KGHSH, LQKENI. The CDR3 covers 13 residues.

The chain links TRBV7-9 to TRBJ1-2; the D gene is possibly TRBD1 (6 bases). The CDR3 is 12 amino acids. Trimming pared 5 bases from V and 7 bases from J, leaving 11 bases between. Germline CDR1 and CDR2: SEHNR and FQNEAQ (reference sequence). The DNA for the CDR3 is TGTGCCAGCAGCGGCCGAGGGGGTGGCTACACCTTC. Its protein product is CASSGRGGGYTF.

The rearrangement links TRBV9 to TRBJ2-4; 8 nucleotides line up with TRBD2. CDR1 is SGDLS and CDR2 is YYNGEE in the germline V gene. The CDR3 extends over 17 amino acids. V gave up 4 bases and J gave up 5 bases; unmatched junction bases: 14. CDR3 sequence: CASSSRAGAGGENIQYF. For the CDR3, the DNA is TGTGCCAGCAGCTCCCGAGCGGGGGCGGGGGGAGAAAACATTCAGTACTTC.